This is a list of T cell receptor beta chains from one sample in a study of regulatory T cells in long-lasting Graves disease. TCRdb independently ran MiXCR on the multiplex PCR reads; one entry per CDR3 protein. Seen here are 500,000 to 800,000 distinct CDR3 sequences, 30% observed once, and the top ten hold under 55%. The source was peripheral blood mononuclear cells (PBMCs), collected when the disease was refractory, from a patient treated with antithyroid drugs. These receptors were taken from a female donor with Graves disease. CDR3s include the opening cysteine and the closing phenylalanine or tryptophan. The D gene is left open where the match is weak. The size entry is marked missing in some rows and otherwise reads once, few, many or a size class.

V gene	J gene	D gene	clone size	CDR3 protein	CDR3 DNA
TRBV3-1	TRBJ2-5	NA	few	CASSQDLASSQETQYF	TGTGCCAGCAGCCAAGATCTCGCTAGCAGCCAAGAGACCCAGTACTTC
TRBV10-3	TRBJ2-4	NA	NA	CAIYDGAKNIRYF	TGTGCCATCTACGACGGAGCCAAAAACATTCGGTACTTC
TRBV28	TRBJ1-2	NA	many	CASSATGSNGYTF	TGTGCCAGCAGTGCAACAGGGTCTAATGGCTACACCTTC
TRBV6-2/TRBV6-3	TRBJ2-7	TRBD2	NA	CASSYQTSGSGGSYEQYF	TGTGCCAGCAGTTACCAGACTAGCGGGAGCGGGGGCTCCTACGAGCAGTACTTC
TRBV6-5	TRBJ1-3	NA	few	CASSYSTAGNTIYF	TGTGCCAGCAGTTACTCGACAGCGGGAAACACCATATATTTT
TRBV13	TRBJ1-2	TRBD1	few	CASSQTGQGLEYGYTF	TGTGCCAGCAGCCAAACGGGACAGGGGTTGGAGTATGGCTACACCTTC
TRBV6-1	TRBJ1-1	NA	many	CASSEAWPRETF	TGTGCCAGCAGTGAAGCGTGGCCGCGTGAAACGTTT
TRBV6-1	TRBJ1-5	NA	NA	CASSQDRGPNQPQHF	TGTGCCAGCAGCCAGGACAGAGGTCCCAATCAGCCCCAGCATTTT
TRBV7-9	TRBJ2-3	NA	NA	CASSLNRNTDTQYF	TGTGCCAGCAGCTTAAACAGGAACACAGATACGCAGTATTTT
TRBV5-1	TRBJ2-7	NA	few	CASSLAGVGGVYEQYF	TGCGCCAGCAGCTTGGCCGGAGTGGGGGGCGTCTACGAGCAGTACTTC
TRBV29-1	TRBJ2-5	NA	NA	CSVSGESQETQYF	TGCAGCGTGTCGGGGGAAAGCCAAGAGACCCAGTACTTC
TRBV13	TRBJ2-7	TRBD2	NA	CASSSGTSGRTYEQYF	TGTGCCAGCAGCTCAGGGACTAGCGGGAGGACCTACGAGCAGTACTTC
TRBV28	TRBJ1-1	NA	NA	CASSFAVYGRGSNTEAFF	TGTGCCAGCAGTTTCGCAGTGTATGGCAGGGGTTCGAACACTGAAGCTTTCTTT
TRBV27	TRBJ1-5	NA	few	CASSLGARGQPQHF	TGTGCCAGCAGTTTAGGGGCCCGAGGTCAGCCCCAGCATTTT
TRBV6-5	TRBJ2-7	TRBD2	few	CASSYFGRPTYEQYF	TGTGCCAGCAGTTACTTCGGGAGGCCAACCTACGAGCAGTACTTC
TRBV7-9	TRBJ1-3	NA	NA	CASSLKNSGNTIYF	TGTGCCAGCAGCTTAAAAAACTCTGGAAACACCATATATTTT
TRBV13	TRBJ2-7	TRBD2	once	CASSPWVAGTYEQYF	TGTGCCAGCAGCCCCTGGGTAGCGGGAACCTACGAGCAGTACTTC
TRBV20-1	TRBJ2-3	TRBD1	NA	CSATRTGETDTQYF	TGCAGCGCGACCAGGACAGGGGAAACAGATACGCAGTATTTT
TRBV27	TRBJ2-7	TRBD2	NA	CASSLHASGSYEQYF	TGTGCCAGCAGTTTACACGCTAGCGGATCCTACGAGCAGTACTTC
TRBV12-3/TRBV12-4	TRBJ1-5	NA	NA	CASSRKDRANQPQHF	TGTGCCAGCAGCCGGAAGGACAGAGCCAATCAGCCCCAGCATTTT
TRBV7-8	TRBJ1-5	TRBD1	few	CASSFRTGGVQPQHF	TGTGCCAGCAGCTTTCGGACAGGGGGCGTTCAGCCCCAGCATTTT
TRBV19	TRBJ1-5	TRBD1	few	CASSGTGGRQPQHF	TGTGCCAGTAGTGGAACAGGGGGCCGGCAGCCCCAGCATTTT
TRBV28	TRBJ1-2	TRBD1	many	CASSSGQGAPGYTF	TGTGCCAGCAGTTCCGGTCAGGGGGCGCCTGGCTACACCTTC
TRBV5-1	TRBJ1-1	TRBD1	NA	CASSLEGQGRTEAFF	TGCGCCAGCAGCTTGGAGGGACAGGGGCGGACTGAAGCTTTCTTT
TRBV27	TRBJ2-7	TRBD2	NA	CASSSPRGSLNEQYF	TGTGCCAGCAGTTCCCCTCGCGGGAGTCTCAACGAGCAGTACTTC
TRBV20-1	TRBJ2-5	TRBD2	NA	CSHWASGRAGETQYF	TGCAGCCATTGGGCTAGCGGGAGGGCCGGGGAGACCCAGTACTTC
TRBV6-1	TRBJ2-1	TRBD2	few	CASSIRTSGTSWYNEQFF	TGTGCCAGCAGTATCCGGACTAGCGGGACATCCTGGTACAATGAGCAGTTCTTC